A selection of T cell receptor beta chains follows, all from one sample in a study of CD8 T cells in Susac syndrome. TCRdb re-called the immunoSEQ multiplex PCR reads through MiXCR, storing one row per CDR3 protein. The repertoire holds 150,000 to 200,000 distinct CDR3 sequences, with 85% to 95% as singletons. The sequencing sample was made of CD4+ T cells from PBMCs. The receptors were gathered from a human donor with Susac syndrome. Both conserved end residues are part of each CDR3. D genes are given only for firm matches. Size values are once, few and many counts, or a class for expanded clones, and some rows have none.

j_call clone_size d_call v_call cdr3_aa cdr3_nt
TRBJ1-1 - TRBD1 TRBV7-6 CASSLFSGGLSTEAFF TGTGCCAGCAGCTTGTTTTCAGGGGGTCTGAGCACTGAAGCTTTCTTT
TRBJ2-7 - - TRBV3-1 CASSHEGKQYF TGTGCCAGCAGCCACGAGGGTAAGCAGTACTTC
TRBJ2-3 - TRBD2 TRBV20-1 CSARGAGGPDTQYF TGCAGTGCTAGAGGAGCGGGGGGGCCCGATACGCAGTATTTT
TRBJ2-5 - TRBD2 TRBV5-4 CASSRGTSGGVGAETQYF TGTGCCAGCAGCCGAGGGACTAGCGGGGGGGTGGGGGCAGAGACCCAGTACTTC
TRBJ2-5 - TRBD2 TRBV5-1 CASSLATGGPGETQYF TGCGCCAGCAGCTTGGCCACGGGGGGGCCGGGAGAGACCCAGTACTTC
TRBJ2-5 - - TRBV30 CAWSVGGQGKTQYF TGTGCCTGGAGTGTAGGGGGGCAGGGGAAGACCCAGTACTTC
TRBJ2-1 - TRBD2 TRBV9 CASSGRTSGGNEQFF TGTGCCAGCAGCGGGAGGACTAGCGGGGGCAATGAGCAGTTCTTC
TRBJ2-7 - - TRBV2 CASSEGSVSSYEQYF TGTGCCAGCAGTGAAGGGTCCGTGAGCTCCTACGAGCAGTACTTC
TRBJ2-3 - TRBD2 TRBV30 CAWRRLAGTAHTQYF TGTGCCTGGAGAAGACTAGCGGGAACCGCCCATACGCAGTATTTT
TRBJ2-3 - - TRBV14 CASSQQNWDTQYF TGTGCCAGCAGTCAACAGAACTGGGATACGCAGTATTTT
TRBJ2-3 - TRBD2 TRBV7-8 CASSPGTSADTQYF TGTGCCAGCAGCCCCGGGACTAGCGCAGATACGCAGTATTTT
TRBJ2-7 - TRBD1 TRBV25-1 CASIDGQGGLYEQYF TGTGCCAGCATAGATGGACAGGGGGGTCTGTACGAGCAGTACTTC
TRBJ2-3 - TRBD2 TRBV15 CATSRPGLAGVDTQYF TGTGCCACCAGTAGACCGGGACTAGCGGGAGTAGATACGCAGTATTTT
TRBJ2-7 - - TRBV12-3/TRBV12-4 CASSRRASYEQYF TGTGCCAGCAGCAGGAGGGCCTCCTACGAGCAGTACTTC
TRBJ1-1 - TRBD1 TRBV27 CASSARGMNTEAFF TGTGCCAGCAGTGCCAGGGGGATGAACACTGAAGCTTTCTTT
TRBJ1-3 - - TRBV6-5 CASSYSSGQGNTIYF TGTGCCAGCAGTTACTCTTCGGGACAAGGAAACACCATATATTTT
TRBJ1-1 - - TRBV20-1 CSALGGRTEAFF TGCAGTGCCTTGGGGGGAAGAACTGAAGCTTTCTTT
TRBJ2-1 - TRBD2 TRBV20-1 CSAEAAGAGLAGVREQFF TGCAGTGCCGAAGCGGCGGGGGCCGGACTAGCGGGAGTACGGGAGCAGTTCTTC
TRBJ2-7 - - TRBV3-1 CASSLRTETYEQYF TGTGCCAGCAGCCTAAGGACCGAAACCTACGAGCAGTACTTC
TRBJ2-5 - - TRBV7-2 CASSLDGLAETQYF TGTGCCAGCAGCTTAGACGGGCTAGCAGAGACCCAGTACTTC
TRBJ2-1 - - TRBV6-2/TRBV6-3 CASSYDPNPYNEQFF TGTGCCAGCAGTTACGATCCCAACCCCTACAATGAGCAGTTCTTC
TRBJ2-7 - - TRBV12-3/TRBV12-4 CASSLVRGLRKMPYEQYF TGTGCCAGCAGTTTAGTACGGGGGCTACGAAAGATGCCCTACGAGCAGTACTTC
TRBJ2-1 once TRBD1 TRBV5-1 CASSSGGQGVQWEQFF TGCGCCAGCAGCTCCGGGGGACAGGGGGTTCAGTGGGAGCAGTTCTTC